Below are 13 T cell receptor beta chains sequenced from a single sample in a study of T cell responses to AZD1222 COVID-19 vaccine. The assay was immunoSEQ multiplex PCR, and TCRdb's table has in-frame clones only and misses some. The profile covers about 120,000 clones, with 88% appearing a single time and approximately 19% taken by the ten largest. Material: peripheral blood, obtained on day 0 of MenACWY control vaccination. These TCRs come from an adult in good health.

The V call is TRBV28, the J call TRBJ2-1, with 10 bases fitting TRBD2. The CDR3 covers 16 residues. Germline CDR1 reads MDHEN; CDR2 reads SYDVKM. The ends lost 7 bases at V and 0 bases at J; junction bases unmatched: 6. The CDR3 DNA sequence: TGTGCCAGCACCGGGACTAGCGTCATCTCCTACAATGAGCAGTTCTTC. Amino acid sequence: CASTGTSVISYNEQFF.

This chain links TRBV4-1 with TRBJ2-7, with D perhaps assigned TRBD1 or TRBD2 (6 bases each). The ends were cut back, 4 bases at V and 0 bases at J, with 19 bases in the middle. This CDR3 spans 17 amino acids. Germline V lookup: CDR1 MGHRA, CDR2 YSYEKL. CDR3 region: CASSPAPGGPSSYEQYF. The DNA for the CDR3 is TGCGCCAGCAGCCCCGCCCCCGGGGGCCCCAGCTCCTACGAGCAGTACTTC.

The chain is built from TRBV30 and TRBJ1-5, with D tentatively TRBD1 (6 bases). V was trimmed by 2 bases and J by 5 bases, leaving 19 bases between them. Looked up from germline, CDR1 is GTSNPN and CDR2 is SVGIG (reference sequence). This CDR3 is 16 amino acids long. For the CDR3, the DNA is TGTGCCTGGAGTCCCGGACAGTCCGGGGGCTATCAGCCCCAGCATTTT. Its protein is CAWSPGQSGGYQPQHF.

This rearrangement joins TRBV7-3 to TRBJ2-5, with 7 nucleotides matching TRBD2. Germline loops: CDR1 SGHTA, CDR2 FQGTGA. The J segment lost 3 bases and the V segment lost 0 bases, leaving 16 bases of the junction unmatched. The CDR3 consists of 19 residues. CDR3 protein: CASSLTGNPLGGREETQYF. CDR3 nucleotide sequence: TGTGCCAGCAGCTTAACCGGAAACCCCTTGGGAGGGAGGGAAGAGACCCAGTACTTC.

J is TRBJ1-2 and V is TRBV19; D is perhaps TRBD1 (5 bases). The V end lost 2 bases, the J end lost 6 bases, and 16 bases lay between the germline ends. This CDR3 is 15 amino acids long. Per the germline V gene, CDR1 is LNHDA and CDR2 is SQIVND (reference sequence). The CDR3 nucleotides read TGTGCCAGTAGTATAAGGGGCCCCCTGGGGGATGGCTACACCTTC. Its protein product is CASSIRGPLGDGYTF.

This CDR3 reads CASSGGYNQPQHF. Here the CDR3 DNA reads TGTGCCAGCAGTGGGGGATACAATCAGCCCCAGCATTTT. The chain employs TRBV28 and TRBJ1-5; D is perhaps TRBD1 (5 bases). CDR1 MDHEN and CDR2 SYDVKM come from the germline V gene. V was trimmed by 5 bases and J by 3 bases, leaving 8 bases between them. The CDR3 length is 13 residues. Based on the CDR3 plus reference TRBV28 and TRBJ1-5, the full variable domain is DVKVTQSSRYLVKRTGEKVFLECVQDMDHENMFWYRQDPGLGLRLIYFSYDVKMKEKGDIPEGYSVSREKKERFSLILESASTNQTSMYLCASSGGYNQPQHFGDGTRLSIL.

The chain employs TRBV11-2 and TRBJ1-5; D ambiguous. This CDR3 comprises 13 residues. Trimming stripped 1 base from V and 2 bases from J, with 3 bases between. Germline V CDR1 and CDR2: SGHAT, FQNNGV. This CDR3 is CASSLVGNQPQHF. CDR3 nucleotides: TGTGCCAGCAGCTTAGTTGGCAATCAGCCCCAGCATTTT.

The genes are TRBV5-8 and TRBJ1-1; TRBD1 might be the D (5 bases). The V end lost 2 bases, the J end lost 5 bases, and 19 bases lay between the germline ends. Germline CDR1 is SGHTS and CDR2 is YDEGEE. The CDR3 totals 16 residues. The CDR3 DNA follows: TGTGCCAGCAGCTTAACGGCAGCGGACAAGGAAACTGAAGCTTTCTTT. This translates into CASSLTAADKETEAFF.

The chain joins TRBV25-1 to TRBJ2-3, with 7 bases that match TRBD1. The CDR3 is 17 amino acids. Germline V lookup: CDR1 MGHDK, CDR2 SYGVNS. With V trimmed by 2 bases and J by 0 bases, 8 bases remained unmatched. The CDR3 DNA sequence: TGTGCCAGCAGTGAAAAACAGGGGCCTTCTAGCACAGATACGCAGTATTTT. It encodes CASSEKQGPSSTDTQYF.

The chain has TRBV5-1 and TRBJ2-7; D may be TRBD1 or TRBD2 (5 bases each). Trimming took off 0 bases at V and 6 bases at J, with 19 bases between the two ends. Germline CDR1 is SGHRS and CDR2 is YFSETQ. This CDR3 comprises 16 residues. The CDR3 spells CASSLGPGPVGGEQYF. Written as DNA, the CDR3 is TGCGCCAGCAGCTTGGGTCCGGGCCCCGTTGGGGGCGAGCAGTACTTC. Full variable domain (outside the CDR3, taken from reference TRBV5-1 and TRBJ2-7): KAGVTQTPRYLIKTRGQQVTLSCSPISGHRSVSWYQQTPGQGLQFLFEYFSETQRNKGNFPGRFSGRQFSNSRSEMNVSTLELGDSALYLCASSLGPGPVGGEQYFGPGTRLTVT.

The chain recombines TRBV28 with TRBJ1-5; maybe TRBD1 (5 bases). V shed 6 bases and J shed 0 bases, with 15 bases lying between them. Germline-derived CDR1 and CDR2 are MDHEN and SYDVKM. This CDR3 spans 16 amino acids. CDR3 loop: CASRIRESVSNQPQHF. The CDR3 DNA reads as TGTGCCAGCAGAATCAGGGAATCGGTTAGCAATCAGCCCCAGCATTTT. The whole variable domain, filled in from reference TRBV28 and TRBJ1-5, reads DVKVTQSSRYLVKRTGEKVFLECVQDMDHENMFWYRQDPGLGLRLIYFSYDVKMKEKGDIPEGYSVSREKKERFSLILESASTNQTSMYLCASRIRESVSNQPQHFGDGTRLSIL.

The CDR3 coding sequence is TGTGCCAGTAGTATGCCGCAAATAGGGGACCCAGATACGCAGTATTTT. This codes for CASSMPQIGDPDTQYF. The chain links TRBV19 to TRBJ2-3, with D perhaps given as TRBD1 or TRBD2 (5 bases each). Germline lookup yields CDR1 LNHDA and CDR2 SQIVND (reference sequence). The CDR3 covers 16 residues. V was shortened by 3 bases and J by 4 bases, with 17 bases between the two germline ends.

The chain recombines TRBV30 with TRBJ2-3, with a possible D match to TRBD2 (6 bases). V gave up 7 bases and J gave up 3 bases, with 8 bases separating them. The CDR3 extends over 11 amino acids. From germline, CDR1 is GTSNPN and CDR2 SVGIG (reference sequence). The CDR3 DNA follows: TGTGCCTTCGGGGGAACAGATACGCAGTATTTT. Translation gives CAFGGTDTQYF.